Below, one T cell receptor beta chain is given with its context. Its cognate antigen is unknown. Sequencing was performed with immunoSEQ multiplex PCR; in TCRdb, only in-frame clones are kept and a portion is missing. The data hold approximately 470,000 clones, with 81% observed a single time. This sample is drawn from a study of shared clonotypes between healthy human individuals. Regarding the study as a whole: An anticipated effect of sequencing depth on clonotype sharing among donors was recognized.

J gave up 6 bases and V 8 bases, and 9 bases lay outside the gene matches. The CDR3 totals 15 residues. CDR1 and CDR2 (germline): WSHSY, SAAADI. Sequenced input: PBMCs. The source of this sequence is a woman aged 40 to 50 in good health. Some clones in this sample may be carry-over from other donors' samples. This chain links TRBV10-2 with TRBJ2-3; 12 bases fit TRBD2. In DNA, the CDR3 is TGCGCCAGCCTCCGACTAGCGGGAGTGGATGATACGCAGTATTTT. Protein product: CASLRLAGVDDTQYF.